The 25 T cell receptor beta chains listed next were all sequenced from one sample in a study of beta chain features in type 1 diabetes. The study reverse transcribed the entire isolated RNA, so it sequenced expressed TCRB transcripts. TCRdb's copy holds only in-frame clones and misses some; the assay was immunoSEQ multiplex PCR. The repertoire has a few hundred thousand clones, approximately 16% of them found once; the top ten carry about 0.014%. These TCRs are of unknown antigen specificity. Points from the study as a whole: Patients with Type 1 diabetes showed moderately but significantly shorter TCRB CDR3s in all four CD4+ subsets.

The sequenced sample was naive CD4+ T cells from blood. The receptors here all came from a man aged 18 to 30 with type 1 diabetes.

This clone was found a few times. The chain carries TRBV30 and TRBJ2-4, with D perhaps TRBD2 (5 bases). CDR1 and CDR2 from the germline V gene are GTSNPN and SVGIG (reference sequence). V was shortened by 0 bases and J by 9 bases, with 12 bases between the two germline ends. The CDR3 consists of 13 residues. Written as DNA, the CDR3 is TGTGCCTGGAGTGTACGCTCCCGGGGCATTCAGTACTTC. Translated: CAWSVRSRGIQYF.

The table lists this clone with a few counts. This chain joins TRBV5-1 and TRBJ2-1; a possible D gene is TRBD2 (6 bases). The CDR3 totals 16 residues. Germline lookup yields CDR1 SGHRS and CDR2 YFSETQ. The germline V and J ends were trimmed by 3 bases and 2 bases, with 15 bases remaining between them. The CDR3 spells CASSWTGTGTYNEQFF. The DNA of the CDR3 is TGCGCCAGCAGCTGGACCGGGACTGGGACCTACAATGAGCAGTTCTTC.

In its sample, this clone was seen a few times. The chain is built from TRBV27 and TRBJ2-3, with D tentatively TRBD2 (5 bases). The CDR3 loop spans 14 amino acids. V lost 6 bases and J lost 0, with 10 bases in between. Per germline, CDR1 MNHEY and CDR2 SMNVEV (reference sequence). The CDR3 DNA is TGTGCCAGCAGCCGGGGAACTAGCACAGATACGCAGTATTTT. Translation gives CASSRGTSTDTQYF.

This chain connects TRBV28 to TRBJ2-3; TRBD2 matches 9 bases. The CDR3 contains 16 residues. CDR1 and CDR2 (germline): MDHEN, SYDVKM. Trimming cost V 7 bases and J 2 bases; bases outside gene matches: 10. CDR3 nucleotides: TGTGCCAGCACCCCGGGCCTAGCGGGAACCACAGATACGCAGTATTTT. This sequence encodes CASTPGLAGTTDTQYF. The full variable domain, its missing parts supplied by reference TRBV28 and TRBJ2-3, is DVKVTQSSRYLVKRTGEKVFLECVQDMDHENMFWYRQDPGLGLRLIYFSYDVKMKEKGDIPEGYSVSREKKERFSLILESASTNQTSMYLCASTPGLAGTTDTQYFGPGTRLTVL.

This clone was recorded a few times. This sequence joins TRBV28 and TRBJ2-1; possible D gene TRBD2, 7 bases. Per the germline V gene, CDR1 is MDHEN and CDR2 is SYDVKM. CDR3 length equals 17 residues. V lost 6 bases and J 5 bases, leaving 23 bases between the germline ends. The CDR3, as DNA: TGTGCCAGCAGCTGGGTTAGGGGGAGGGCTCGACACAATGAGCAGTTCTTC. Translation: CASSWVRGRARHNEQFF.

The chain joins TRBV10-3 to TRBJ2-7; 8 nucleotides line up with TRBD2. Germline V CDR1 and CDR2: ENHRY, SYGVKD. This CDR3 has 14 residues. V shed 6 bases and J 3 bases; nucleotides not matched to a gene: 7. This CDR3 reads CAIRKGLGDYEQYF. CDR3 nucleotides: TGTGCCATCAGGAAGGGACTAGGGGACTACGAGCAGTACTTC.

The chain carries TRBV28 and TRBJ2-7; 7 bases agree with TRBD1. Germline CDR1 MDHEN, CDR2 SYDVKM. J gave up 4 bases and V 5 bases, and 11 bases lay outside the gene matches. The CDR3 has 15 residues. CDR3: CASSLGPGQMYEQYF. The DNA of the CDR3 is TGTGCCAGCAGTCTCGGACCGGGACAGATGTACGAGCAGTACTTC.

The rearrangement uses TRBV5-1 and TRBJ1-2; no reliable D call. Trimming cost V 5 bases and J 2 bases, with 7 bases left between them. Germline loops: CDR1 SGHRS, CDR2 YFSETQ. The CDR3 runs 12 residues. As DNA, the CDR3 is TGCGCCAGCAGACGACTAAACTATGGCTACACCTTC. Residues: CASRRLNYGYTF.

This chain links TRBV7-2 with TRBJ2-1, with TRBD1 identical over 7 bases. V trimming: 5 bases; J trimming: 8 bases; junction bases outside the gene matches: 18. CDR1 SGHTA and CDR2 FQGNSA come from the germline V gene. This CDR3 contains 17 residues. DNA of the CDR3: TGTGCCAGCAGCCCTAGGTGGCGGCAGGGGGTAGGCGATGAGCAGTTCTTC. This sequence encodes CASSPRWRQGVGDEQFF.

The chain recombines TRBV4-3 with TRBJ1-2; D not resolved. The CDR3 is 13 amino acids. V was cut by 0 bases and J by 3 bases, with 5 bases left in between. CDR1 and CDR2 from the germline V gene are LGHNA and YSLEER. As DNA, the CDR3 is TGCGCCAGCAGCCAAGACAGGTACTATGGCTACACCTTC. Protein product: CASSQDRYYGYTF.

The gene calls are TRBV29-1 and TRBJ2-7; possible D gene TRBD2, 5 bases. V was pared by 7 bases and J by 2 bases, with 12 bases between. Germline CDR1 reads SQVTM; CDR2 reads ANQGSEA. CDR3 size: 12 residues. CDR3 in DNA: TGCAGCGCTCGGACGGGGACCTACGAGCAGTACTTC. Translating it yields CSARTGTYEQYF.

In this sample, this clone turned up a few times. The CDR3 bases are TGCGCCAGCAGCCTCCGGACAGGGTTGTACGAGCAGTACTTC. This sequence encodes CASSLRTGLYEQYF. The chain has TRBV4-1 and TRBJ2-7, with 8 bases aligning to TRBD1. Germline lookup yields CDR1 MGHRA and CDR2 YSYEKL. V lost 4 bases, J lost 4 bases, and 6 bases stayed unmatched. This CDR3 comprises 14 residues.

CDR3 in DNA: TGTGCCAGCAGCTTAGGAGGGTTCCACCCTTTAACAGATACGCAGTATTTT. Translating it yields CASSLGGFHPLTDTQYF. The chain joins TRBV7-2 to TRBJ2-3, with D maybe TRBD2 (5 bases). The V and J ends lost 1 base and 3 bases respectively, with 17 bases between them. The CDR3 consists of 17 residues. Germline values: CDR1 SGHTA, CDR2 FQGNSA.

This clone was picked up a small number of times. The V call is TRBV9, the J call TRBJ1-6, with D unclear. The V gene's germline CDR1 is SGDLS and CDR2 YYNGEE. The CDR3 covers 15 residues. Trimming removed 4 bases from V and 9 bases from J, with 17 bases in between. The CDR3 bases are TGTGCCAGCAGCCCACGACGGGTACAATCTTCACCCCTCCACTTT. Translated: CASSPRRVQSSPLHF.

In this sample, this clone turned up a few times. The V and J genes are TRBV7-9 and TRBJ1-5, with 11 bases identical to TRBD1. The V segment lost 3 bases and the J segment 6 bases; nucleotides outside the gene matches: 10. The length of the CDR3 is 17 residues. Germline V lookup: CDR1 SEHNR, CDR2 FQNEAQ (reference sequence). This chain's CDR3 is CASSLGRGTGGGQPQHF. CDR3 nucleotide sequence: TGTGCCAGCAGCTTGGGTCGCGGGACAGGGGGGGGTCAGCCCCAGCATTTT.

This clone turned up a few times. This chain uses TRBV29-1 with TRBJ1-1, with D tentatively TRBD1 (6 bases). CDR1 is SQVTM, CDR2 ANQGSEA, per germline. The CDR3 is made up of 13 amino acids. The ends were cut back, 4 bases at V and 4 bases at J, with 13 bases in the middle. The CDR3, as DNA: TGCAGCGTTGGCCGGCAGGGGCTCACTGAAGCTTTCTTT. Amino acid sequence: CSVGRQGLTEAFF.

This clone was observed a handful of times. This chain links TRBV11-2 with TRBJ1-5, with D unclear. V was clipped by 1 base and J by 7 bases, with 5 bases between them. Germline V gene lookup returns CDR1 SGHAT and CDR2 FQNNGV. The CDR3 has 12 amino acids. The chain's CDR3 is CASSLAEQPQHF. Written as DNA, the CDR3 is TGTGCCAGCAGCTTAGCGGAGCAGCCCCAGCATTTT.

The chain combines TRBV9 with TRBJ2-1; tentatively, D is TRBD2 (6 bases). CDR1 and CDR2 (germline): SGDLS, YYNGEE. Trimming removed 0 bases from V and 5 bases from J, with 15 bases in between. The CDR3 consists of 16 residues. The CDR3 sequence: CASSVGGGRRDNEQFF. The CDR3, as DNA: TGTGCCAGCAGCGTAGGAGGAGGGAGGCGCGACAATGAGCAGTTCTTC.

The chain recombines TRBV20-1 with TRBJ2-7; D not resolved. CDR1 is DFQATT, CDR2 SNEGSKA, per germline (reference sequence). The V end was cut by 4 bases, the J end by 6 bases, with 10 bases between. The CDR3 has 11 residues. The CDR3 spells CSAIGSAEQYF. Written as DNA, the CDR3 is TGCAGTGCTATCGGGTCGGCCGAGCAGTACTTC.

The chain couples TRBV5-1 to TRBJ2-3; D ambiguous. V shed 5 bases and J shed 1 base, with 5 bases lying between them. Germline CDR1 and CDR2: SGHRS and YFSETQ. The CDR3 is 12 amino acids. DNA of the CDR3: TGCGCCAGCAGTCCCGGCACAGATACGCAGTATTTT. Translating gives CASSPGTDTQYF.

The rearrangement uses TRBV4-2 and TRBJ2-1, with 8 bases matching TRBD2. CDR3 length: 15 amino acids. J gave up 5 bases and V 4 bases, and 7 bases lay outside the gene matches. Germline V gene lookup returns CDR1 LGHNA and CDR2 YNFKEQ. This CDR3 reads CASSPRALADNEQFF. In DNA form, the CDR3 reads TGTGCCAGCAGCCCCCGGGCACTAGCGGACAATGAGCAGTTCTTC.

This clone was counted between two and nine times. The J gene is TRBJ2-4, the V gene TRBV11-2; 7 nucleotides line up with TRBD2. CDR1 SGHAT and CDR2 FQNNGV come from the germline V gene. The CDR3 totals 14 residues. The junction had 4 bases not matched to a gene; V was cut back by 1 base and J by 7 bases. The CDR3 nucleotides are TGTGCCAGCAGCTTAGTTCCCGGGGGGAACATTCAGTACTTC. As protein: CASSLVPGGNIQYF.

The V call is TRBV5-1, the J call TRBJ2-7; D is possibly TRBD1 (6 bases). The V gene lost 4 bases and the J gene lost 2 bases, with 13 bases spanning the gap. Germline CDR1 is SGHRS and CDR2 is YFSETQ. The CDR3 spans 14 residues. CDR3 DNA sequence: TGCGCCAGCAGCGGACCGGGACAACCCTACGAGCAGTACTTC. The encoded protein is CASSGPGQPYEQYF.

V usage is TRBV28 and J usage is TRBJ2-5, with D tentatively TRBD2 (5 bases). This CDR3 has 17 residues. V was cut by 4 bases and J by 5 bases, with 23 bases left in between. Germline V lookup: CDR1 MDHEN, CDR2 SYDVKM. CDR3 protein: CASSSPAANGGWETQYF. CDR3 nucleotides: TGTGCCAGCAGTTCCCCGGCGGCCAACGGAGGATGGGAGACCCAGTACTTC.

The CDR3 sequence: CASSPIDREAGYGYTF. CDR3 nucleotide sequence: TGTGCCAGCAGCCCGATAGACAGGGAAGCGGGCTATGGCTACACCTTC. The chain carries TRBV14 and TRBJ1-2; 7 nucleotides match TRBD1. There are 16 residues in the CDR3. The junction had 12 bases not matched to a gene; V was cut back by 4 bases and J by 4 bases. CDR1 is SGHDN and CDR2 is FVKESK in the germline V gene.